The text below deals with one T cell receptor (beta chain). The record originates from a study of memory CD4+ T cells and cytomegalovirus serostatus. Assay used: immunoSEQ multiplex PCR; TCRdb lists only in-frame clones, some missing. The table has approximately 50,000 clones, 70% to 85% seen once. The sort gate was single viable CD3+CD4+CD8-CD45RO+ cells for memory CD4+ T cells. Per germline, CDR1 GTSNPN and CDR2 SVGIG (reference sequence). There are 15 residues in the CDR3. V was trimmed by 1 base and J by 5 bases, leaving 17 bases between them. The TCR was taken from an adult in good health and CMV-seropositive. The chain is built from TRBV30 and TRBJ2-5; D remains ambiguous. The sequencing input was memory CD4+ T cells from blood. The CDR3 spells CAWSARGRFFETQYF. The CDR3 region has the DNA TGTGCCTGGAGTGCCCGAGGACGGTTTTTCGAGACCCAGTACTTC.